A single sample is the source of the 29 T cell receptor beta chains below, sequenced in a study of shared clonotypes between healthy human individuals. Produced via immunoSEQ multiplex PCR; TCRdb's table is partial and in-frame only. Here the sample spans approximately 2.5 million clones, roughly 92% being singletons. Sequenced material: naive CD4+ T cells sorted from blood. Subset given: CD45RA+ positively selected. The receptor set was obtained from a man aged 18 to 29 in good health.

The count of this clone is one. The V call is TRBV4-2, the J call TRBJ2-3; 12 positions match TRBD2. The CDR3 loop spans 17 amino acids. The germline CDR1 and CDR2 sequences are LGHNA and YNFKEQ. The J segment lost 4 bases and the V segment lost 4 bases, leaving 9 bases of the junction unmatched. DNA for the CDR3: TGTGCCAGCAGCCCCTCGACTCTAGCGGGGGGGGCAGATACGCAGTATTTT. This encodes CASSPSTLAGGADTQYF.

CDR3 sequence: CASIGPSGETQYF. The CDR3 region has the DNA TGTGCCAGCATAGGCCCTAGCGGAGAGACCCAGTACTTC. The rearrangement uses TRBV21-1 and TRBJ2-5; the D call TRBD2 from the table was never checked on the DNA. TRBV21-1 is a documented pseudogene. CDR3 length: 13 amino acids.

The V and J genes are TRBV6-6 and TRBJ2-5, with D possibly being TRBD1 (6 bases). V lost 2 bases to trimming and J lost 2 bases, with 12 bases between them. Germline-derived CDR1 and CDR2 are MNHNY and SVGAGI (reference sequence). The CDR3 totals 15 residues. The CDR3 loop is CASSYNKGTQETQYF. The DNA for the CDR3 is TGTGCCAGCAGTTACAATAAGGGGACACAAGAGACCCAGTACTTC.

There are a few counts of this clone. The sample carries other DNA sequences with the same CDR3. The genes are TRBV19 and TRBJ1-1; maybe TRBD1 (6 bases). CDR1 is LNHDA, CDR2 SQIVND, per germline (reference sequence). Trimming removed 6 bases at V and 2 bases at J, with 7 bases between. This CDR3 spans 12 amino acids. The CDR3, as DNA: TGTGCCAGTAGCAGGGGAAACACTGAAGCTTTCTTT. Residues: CASSRGNTEAFF.

V gene TRBV6-1 combines with J gene TRBJ1-3; D unclear. Trimming removed 1 base from V and 4 bases from J, with 11 bases in between. Germline V gene lookup returns CDR1 MNHNS and CDR2 SASEGT. This CDR3 spans 15 amino acids. The CDR3 protein is CASSEGAGPGNTIYF. Written as DNA, the CDR3 is TGTGCCAGCAGTGAAGGTGCTGGGCCCGGAAACACCATATATTTT.

The rearrangement uses TRBV5-1 and TRBJ2-7, with TRBD1 matching 8 bases. Unmatched junction bases numbered 4, after V lost 3 bases and J lost 5 bases. This CDR3 has 13 amino acids. CDR1 is SGHRS and CDR2 is YFSETQ in the germline V gene. The CDR3 here is CASSSRTGNEQYF. CDR3 nucleotides: TGCGCCAGCAGCTCTAGGACAGGGAACGAGCAGTACTTC.

The chain carries TRBV5-5 and TRBJ1-4, with TRBD1 identical over 7 bases. The V and J ends lost 4 bases and 0 bases, in that order; junction bases with no gene match: 3. The CDR3 extends over 15 amino acids. Germline lookup yields CDR1 SGHKS and CDR2 YYEKEE (reference sequence). CDR3 in amino acids: CASSHGTATNEKLFF. The CDR3 coding sequence is TGTGCCAGCAGCCACGGGACAGCAACTAATGAAAAACTGTTTTTT.

This chain joins TRBV5-8 and TRBJ2-2; D remains unclear. The CDR3 spans 14 residues. Germline assignment: CDR1 SGHTS and CDR2 YDEGEE. V lost 2 bases to trimming and J lost 4 bases, with 9 bases between them. Here the CDR3 DNA reads TGTGCCAGCAGCTTTAGGCAACTCACCGGGGAGCTGTTTTTT. Translation gives CASSFRQLTGELFF.

The chain has TRBV2 and TRBJ2-5, with 10 bases that match TRBD2. Trimming removed 0 bases from V and 3 bases from J; junction bases left unmatched: 4. From germline, CDR1 is SNHLY and CDR2 FYNNEI. This CDR3 is built from 16 residues. The CDR3 reads CASSEALGLAKETQYF. The CDR3, as DNA: TGTGCCAGCAGTGAAGCGCTGGGACTAGCGAAAGAGACCCAGTACTTC.

This clone was seen just once. This chain connects TRBV18 to TRBJ1-2; D is ambiguous. This CDR3 has 13 residues. Trimming left V 2 bases short and J 5 bases short, with 9 bases between. In germline, CDR1 is KGHSH, CDR2 LQKENI. The CDR3 region is CASSPEEWYGYTF. Here the CDR3 DNA reads TGTGCCAGCTCACCAGAGGAATGGTATGGCTACACCTTC.

This chain connects TRBV28 to TRBJ1-1; tentatively, D is TRBD1 (5 bases). The germline CDR1 and CDR2 sequences are MDHEN and SYDVKM. V lost 10 bases and J lost 11, with 23 bases in between. The CDR3 is 13 amino acids. This chain's CDR3 is CATYIHQGRRAFF. The CDR3 bases are TGTGCCACCTATATCCATCAGGGTAGACGGGCTTTCTTT.

The genes are TRBV2 and TRBJ2-7; 8 positions agree with TRBD1. Per the germline V gene, CDR1 is SNHLY and CDR2 is FYNNEI. The CDR3 is made up of 12 amino acids. The junction had 2 bases not matched to a gene; V was cut back by 6 bases and J by 4 bases. For the CDR3, the DNA is TGTGCCAGCAGCCGGACAGGGTACGAGCAGTACTTC. It translates to CASSRTGYEQYF. Supplemented by reference TRBV2 and TRBJ2-7, the full variable domain reads EPEVTQTPSHQVTQMGQEVILRCVPISNHLYFYWYRQILGQKVEFLVSFYNNEISEKSEIFDDQFSVERPDGSNFTLKIRSTKLEDSAMYFCASSRTGYEQYFGPGTRLTVT.

V gene TRBV7-2 combines with J gene TRBJ2-1, with D possibly being TRBD2 (6 bases). The CDR3 runs to 15 residues. The germline gives CDR1 SGHTA, CDR2 FQGNSA. Trimming stripped 5 bases from V and 2 bases from J, with 13 bases between. DNA of the CDR3: TGTGCCAGCAGCCGCCCTCCGGGAGCCTACAATGAGCAGTTCTTC. Amino acids: CASSRPPGAYNEQFF.

As DNA, the CDR3 is TGTGCCAGCAGCTTAAGCCCGGCCTGGGATGGCTACACCTTC. As protein: CASSLSPAWDGYTF. The rearrangement joins TRBV7-3 to TRBJ1-2; D call uncertain. Germline loops: CDR1 SGHTA, CDR2 FQGTGA. V lost 1 base to trimming and J lost 6 bases, with 12 bases between them. This CDR3 is built from 14 residues. Filled out from reference TRBV7-3 and TRBJ1-2, the complete variable domain reads GAGVSQTPSNKVTEKGKYVELRCDPISGHTALYWYRQSLGQGPEFLIYFQGTGAADDSGLPNDRFFAVRPEGSVSTLKIQRTERGDSAVYLCASSLSPAWDGYTFGSGTRLTVV.

The chain links TRBV21-1 to TRBJ1-4; the DNA was not used to check the table's D call, TRBD1. TRBV21-1 is given as a pseudogene. CDR3 length: 20 residues. The CDR3 protein is CASSNSLLTAVPGTNEKLFF. CDR3 coding DNA: TGTGCCAGCAGCAACTCGCTCCTGACAGCCGTGCCTGGTACTAATGAAAAACTGTTTTTT.

A few counts support this clone. The genes are TRBV10-3 and TRBJ2-1; no definite D call. Trimming took off 11 bases at V and 0 bases at J, with 5 bases between the two ends. The length of the CDR3 is 11 residues. The germline V gene has CDR1 ENHRY and CDR2 SYGVKD. The chain's CDR3 is CALRSYNEQFF. In DNA form, the CDR3 reads TGTGCCCTCCGCTCCTACAATGAGCAGTTCTTC.

V usage is TRBV25-1 and J usage is TRBJ1-6; 8 bases are shared with TRBD1. Per the germline V gene, CDR1 is MGHDK and CDR2 is SYGVNS. The V segment lost 6 bases and the J segment 3 bases; nucleotides outside the gene matches: 7. The CDR3 covers 16 residues. CDR3 in amino acids: CASSSTGTGYNSPLHF. CDR3 DNA: TGTGCCAGCAGCTCGACCGGGACAGGCTATAATTCACCCCTCCACTTT.

The rearrangement uses TRBV10-1 and TRBJ2-5, with TRBD1 identical over 8 bases. This CDR3 contains 15 residues. The ends lost 4 bases at V and 9 bases at J; junction bases unmatched: 13. CDR1 and CDR2 from the germline V gene are WNHNN and SYGVQD (reference sequence). The CDR3 DNA is TGCGCCAGCAGTGCCTCCGGGACAGGACGTCAGGCCCAGTACTTC. Amino acids: CASSASGTGRQAQYF.

This chain joins TRBV5-5 and TRBJ1-6; tentatively, D is TRBD1 (5 bases). There are 16 residues in the CDR3. V lost 2 bases and J lost 7, with 16 bases in between. The germline CDR1 and CDR2 sequences are SGHKS and YYEKEE (reference sequence). The CDR3 here is CASSFGPRGGNSPLHF. The CDR3, as DNA: TGTGCCAGCAGCTTCGGACCCCGGGGCGGCAATTCACCCCTCCACTTT.

The chain joins TRBV11-3 to TRBJ2-1; no clear D gene. With 4 bases removed from V and 0 bases from J, the gap between germline ends came to 7 bases. The CDR3 spans 14 residues. Germline loops: CDR1 SGHNT, CDR2 YENEEA. The CDR3 region has the DNA TGTGCCAGCAGCTCGGAGAGCTCCTACAATGAGCAGTTCTTC. Translating it yields CASSSESSYNEQFF.

The chain couples TRBV27 to TRBJ2-7, with 9 bases aligning to TRBD1. V gave up 5 bases and J gave up 3 bases; unmatched junction bases: 20. The CDR3 covers 19 residues. CDR1 and CDR2 from the germline V gene are MNHEY and SMNVEV (reference sequence). CDR3 DNA sequence: TGTGCCAGCAGTCCACAACAGGGGGCGGGAATATGGGTCTGCTACGAGCAGTACTTC. Its translation is CASSPQQGAGIWVCYEQYF.

The chain employs TRBV28 and TRBJ2-1; tentatively, D is TRBD2 (6 bases). The germline gives CDR1 MDHEN, CDR2 SYDVKM. The CDR3 sequence is 13 residues long. The V end was cut by 7 bases, the J end by 6 bases, with 13 bases between. The CDR3: CASTGGLLNEQFF. CDR3 nucleotides: TGTGCCAGCACCGGGGGACTCCTCAATGAGCAGTTCTTC.

Remarks on this clone: Distinct nucleotide sequences in the sample also encode this CDR3. The chain combines TRBV9 with TRBJ2-5, with unresolved D. CDR1 and CDR2 from the germline V gene are SGDLS and YYNGEE. V lost 2 bases and J lost 2, with 7 bases in between. The CDR3 is made up of 13 amino acids. The CDR3 reads CASSVALQETQYF. The CDR3 nucleotides are TGTGCCAGCAGCGTTGCGTTACAAGAGACCCAGTACTTC.

Notes on this clone: The same CDR3 can be traced to other DNA sequences in this sample. The chain uses TRBV18 and TRBJ2-1; weak D call: TRBD2 (6 bases). Germline CDR1 and CDR2: KGHSH and LQKENI. The CDR3 length is 15 residues. V lost 2 bases, J lost 4 bases, and 12 bases lay in between. In DNA, the CDR3 is TGTGCCAGCTCACCAGGTAGGGGAGGTTACAATGAGCAGTTCTTC. Translated: CASSPGRGGYNEQFF.

This rearrangement joins TRBV30 to TRBJ1-6, with D hard to call. V lost 4 bases and J lost 6, with 10 bases in between. This CDR3 contains 13 residues. Germline lookup yields CDR1 GTSNPN and CDR2 SVGIG (reference sequence). CDR3 DNA sequence: TGTGCCTGGACCCCGGGATCTAATTCACCCCTCCACTTT. This sequence encodes CAWTPGSNSPLHF. The whole variable domain, filled in from reference TRBV30 and TRBJ1-6, reads SQTIHQWPATLVQPVGSPLSLECTVEGTSNPNLYWYRQAAGRGLQLLFYSVGIGQISSEVPQNLSASRPQDRQFILSSKKLLLSDSGFYLCAWTPGSNSPLHFGNGTRLTVT.

The chain employs TRBV5-1 and TRBJ2-2; no clear D. Trimming stripped 2 bases from V and 2 bases from J, with 7 bases between. The CDR3 sequence is 14 residues long. The germline V gene has CDR1 SGHRS and CDR2 YFSETQ. This chain's CDR3 is CASSFTDNTGELFF. CDR3 DNA: TGCGCCAGCAGCTTCACCGATAACACCGGGGAGCTGTTTTTT.

This clone was recorded once. J is TRBJ1-3 and V is TRBV18; D is perhaps TRBD1 (6 bases). In germline, CDR1 is KGHSH, CDR2 LQKENI. The V and J ends lost 4 bases and 8 bases respectively, with 18 bases between them. The length of the CDR3 is 15 residues. For the CDR3, the DNA is TGTGCCAGCTCACTCCGGAGGGGGGCCCCCGACACCATATATTTT. This translates into CASSLRRGAPDTIYF. Looking up the rest from reference TRBV18 and TRBJ1-3 gives the full variable domain: NAGVMQNPRHLVRRRGQEARLRCSPMKGHSHVYWYRQLPEEGLKFMVYLQKENIIDESGMPKERFSAEFPKEGPSILRIQQVVRGDSAAYFCASSLRRGAPDTIYFGEGSWLTVV.

As to this clone: The same CDR3 is also encoded by other DNA sequences in this sample. In DNA form, the CDR3 reads TGTGCCAGCAGTTACTCGAATCGGGGCACCGGGGAGCTGTTTTTT. This translates into CASSYSNRGTGELFF. The chain joins TRBV6-5 to TRBJ2-2; TRBD2 is a possible D gene (5 bases). The CDR3 extends over 15 amino acids. Germline CDR1 reads MNHEY; CDR2 reads SVGAGI. Trimming took 0 bases from V and 4 from J, leaving 9 bases between them.

This chain uses TRBV5-1 with TRBJ2-7, with 10 bases lining up with TRBD2. CDR1 is SGHRS and CDR2 is YFSETQ in the germline V gene. The CDR3 has 16 amino acids. Trimming cost V 3 bases and J 6 bases; bases outside gene matches: 12. Written as DNA, the CDR3 is TGCGCCAGCAGCTCTAACGAACTAGCGGGAATCGCCGAGCAGTACTTC. This encodes CASSSNELAGIAEQYF.